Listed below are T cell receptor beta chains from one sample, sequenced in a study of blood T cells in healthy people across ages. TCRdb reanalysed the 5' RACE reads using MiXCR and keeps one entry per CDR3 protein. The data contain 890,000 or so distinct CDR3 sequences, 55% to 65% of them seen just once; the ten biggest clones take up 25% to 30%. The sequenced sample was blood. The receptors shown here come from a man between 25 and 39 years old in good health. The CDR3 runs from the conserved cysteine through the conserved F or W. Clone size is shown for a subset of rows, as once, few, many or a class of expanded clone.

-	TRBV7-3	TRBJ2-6	CASSFTFSGANVLTF
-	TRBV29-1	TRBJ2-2	CSVVEGGTGELFF
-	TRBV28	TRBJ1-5	CASNLLGVNQPQHF
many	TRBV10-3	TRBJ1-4	CATTRESNEKLFF
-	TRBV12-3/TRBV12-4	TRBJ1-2	CASRLDRTNYGYTF
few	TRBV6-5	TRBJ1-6	CASRTGPSYSPLHF
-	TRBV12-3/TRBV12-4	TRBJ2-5	CASSLGKGQYF
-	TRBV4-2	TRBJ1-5	CASSPLDSNQPQHF
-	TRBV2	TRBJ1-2	CASSPRGASTNYGYTF
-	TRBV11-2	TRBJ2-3	CASSFTAGSTDTQYF
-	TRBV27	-	CASTPRGDSYEQYF
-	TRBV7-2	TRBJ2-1	CASTPGGTGGHNEQFF
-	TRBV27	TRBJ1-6	CASSLAGKGRFHF
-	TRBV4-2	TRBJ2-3	CASSQQTIAGPSTDTQYF
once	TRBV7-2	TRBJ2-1	CASSLKQGTYNEQFF
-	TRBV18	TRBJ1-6	CASPPPNSPLHF
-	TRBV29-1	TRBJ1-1	CSAGSGWGMNTEAFF
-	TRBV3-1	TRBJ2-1	CASSQKAGLAGGSYNEQFF
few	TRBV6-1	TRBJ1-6	CASIRTASSYNSPLHF
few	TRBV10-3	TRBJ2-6	CAISPIGGEVTGANVLTF
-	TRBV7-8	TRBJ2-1	CASSTWTLSLYNEQFF
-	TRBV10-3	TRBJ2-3	CAISLRGGSDTQYF
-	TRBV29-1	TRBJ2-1	CSVEVVAGTYEQFF
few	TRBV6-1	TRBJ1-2	CASSTDRDYGYTF
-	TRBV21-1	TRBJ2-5	CASSQGSGKFRETQYF
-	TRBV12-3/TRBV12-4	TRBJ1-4	CASRAGFGKLFF
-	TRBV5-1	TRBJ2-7	CASSFGDGIYEQYF
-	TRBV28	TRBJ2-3	CASSPQQRTDTQYF
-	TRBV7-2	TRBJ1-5	CASSPGQGDGQPQHF
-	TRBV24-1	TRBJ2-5	CATSDTGTGGYETQYF
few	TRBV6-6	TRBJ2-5	CASSYSTAQETQYF
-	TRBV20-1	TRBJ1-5	CSARKRELGGWPQHF
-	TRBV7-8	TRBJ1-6	CASSLEGGFDSPLHF
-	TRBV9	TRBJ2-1	CASSGDTGRNEQFF
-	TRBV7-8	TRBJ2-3	CASSVVRLRTQYF
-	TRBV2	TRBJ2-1	CASSERAAYNEQFF
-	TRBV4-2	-	CASSQESQLYPYEQYF
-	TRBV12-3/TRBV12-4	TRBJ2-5	CASSSTLQETQYF
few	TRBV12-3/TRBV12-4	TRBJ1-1	CASSTEGPRVAEAFF
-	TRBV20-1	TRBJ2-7	CSALPPFPRQELSYEQYF
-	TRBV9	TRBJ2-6	CASSMTGLSGANVLTF
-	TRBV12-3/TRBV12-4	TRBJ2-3	CASSLALRQTQYF
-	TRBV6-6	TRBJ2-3	CASSYVGGGADTQYF
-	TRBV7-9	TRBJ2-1	CASSPTEVEQFF
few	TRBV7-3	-	CASSPVAGGRETQYF
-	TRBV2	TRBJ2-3	CASSELDTTDTQYF
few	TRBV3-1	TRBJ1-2	CASSQGGSNYGYTF
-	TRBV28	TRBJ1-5	CASSSSRGRGIQPQHF
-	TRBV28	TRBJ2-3	CASTRLARPTDTQYF
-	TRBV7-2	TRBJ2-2	CASSRTSGGEATGELFF
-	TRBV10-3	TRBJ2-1	CAISRKQGFGEQFF
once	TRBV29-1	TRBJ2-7	CSVDRGGYEQYF
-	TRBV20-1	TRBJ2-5	CSARGGNQETQYF
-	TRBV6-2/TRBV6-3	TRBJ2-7	CASRPPTGADYEQYF
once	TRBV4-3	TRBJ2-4	CASSQVGGVSKNIQYF